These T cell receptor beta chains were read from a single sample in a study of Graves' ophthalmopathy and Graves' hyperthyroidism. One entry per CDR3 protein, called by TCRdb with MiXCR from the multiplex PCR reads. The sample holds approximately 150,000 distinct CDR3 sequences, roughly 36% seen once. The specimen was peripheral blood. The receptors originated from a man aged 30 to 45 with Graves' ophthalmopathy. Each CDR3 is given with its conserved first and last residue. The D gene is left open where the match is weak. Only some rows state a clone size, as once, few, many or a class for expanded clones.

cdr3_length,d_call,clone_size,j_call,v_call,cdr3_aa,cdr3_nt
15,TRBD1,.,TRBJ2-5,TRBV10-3,CAISDPGQGSETQYF,TGTGCCATCAGTGACCCGGGACAGGGATCGGAGACCCAGTACTTC
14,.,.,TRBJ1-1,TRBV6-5,CASSYSIINTEAFF,TGTGCCAGCAGTTACTCGATTATCAACACTGAAGCTTTCTTT
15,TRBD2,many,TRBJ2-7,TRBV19,CASSLAGGIGYEQYF,TGTGCCAGTAGCCTAGCGGGAGGTATAGGCTACGAGCAGTACTTC
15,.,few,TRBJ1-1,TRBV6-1,CASRQRTALNTEAFF,TGTGCCAGCAGGCAGAGGACAGCCTTGAACACTGAAGCTTTCTTT
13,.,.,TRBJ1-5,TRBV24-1,CATSREKDQPQHF,TGTGCCACTTCAAGGGAAAAGGACCAGCCCCAGCATTTT
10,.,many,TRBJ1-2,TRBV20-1,CSGGLSGYTF,TGCAGTGGGGGCCTTTCTGGCTACACCTTC
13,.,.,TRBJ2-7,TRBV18,CASSPPSDREQYF,TGTGCCAGCTCACCCCCCAGCGATAGGGAGCAGTACTTC
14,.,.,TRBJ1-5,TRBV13,CASSLGGDNQPQHF,TGTGCCAGCAGCTTAGGTGGGGACAATCAGCCCCAGCATTTT
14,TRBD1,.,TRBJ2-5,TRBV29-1,CSVTLTGVGETQYF,TGCAGCGTCACCCTCACAGGGGTAGGAGAGACCCAGTACTTC
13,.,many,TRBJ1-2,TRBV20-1,CSASPDRSYGYTF,TGCAGTGCTAGTCCCGACAGGAGCTATGGCTACACCTTC
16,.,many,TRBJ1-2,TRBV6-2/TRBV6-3,CASILKLDSENYGYTF,TGTGCCAGCATCCTCAAGTTGGACAGTGAGAACTATGGCTACACCTTC
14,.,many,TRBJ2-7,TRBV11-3,CASSLGSGAYEQYF,TGTGCCAGCAGCTTAGGGTCCGGGGCCTACGAGCAGTACTTC
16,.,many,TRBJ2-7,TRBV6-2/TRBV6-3,CASSYTVRRSSYEQYF,TGTGCCAGCAGTTATACTGTCAGGAGGAGCTCCTACGAGCAGTACTTC
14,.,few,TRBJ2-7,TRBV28,CASITRDRPSEQYF,TGTGCCAGCATTACCCGAGACAGGCCTTCCGAGCAGTACTTC
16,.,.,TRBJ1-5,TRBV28,CASNSPTDYSNQPQHF,TGTGCCAGCAATTCCCCGACGGATTATAGCAATCAGCCCCAGCATTTT
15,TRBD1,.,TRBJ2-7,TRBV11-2,CASSLDWQGADEQYF,TGTGCCAGCAGCTTAGATTGGCAGGGGGCCGACGAGCAGTACTTC
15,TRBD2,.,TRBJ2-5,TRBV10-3,CAIRGRLADEETQYF,TGTGCCATCAGGGGAAGACTAGCGGACGAGGAGACCCAGTACTTC
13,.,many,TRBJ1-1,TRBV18,CASSPTTAQEAFF,TGTGCCAGCTCACCCACGACAGCGCAAGAAGCTTTCTTT
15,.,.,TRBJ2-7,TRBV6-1,CASSASIVPVYEQYF,TGTGCCAGCAGTGCCTCTATAGTTCCGGTCTACGAGCAGTACTTC
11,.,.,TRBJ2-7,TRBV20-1,CSAQGPYEQYF,TGCAGTGCTCAGGGACCCTACGAGCAGTACTTC
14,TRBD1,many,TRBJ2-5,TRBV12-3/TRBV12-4,CASSSLDRGETQYF,TGTGCCAGCAGTTCTCTGGACAGGGGTGAGACCCAGTACTTC
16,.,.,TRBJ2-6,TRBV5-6,CASTDSLYSGANVLTF,TGTGCCAGCACCGATTCGCTTTACTCTGGGGCCAACGTCCTGACTTTC
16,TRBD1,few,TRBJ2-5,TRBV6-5,CASSSSWTGKFETQYF,TGTGCCAGCAGTTCTAGTTGGACAGGGAAGTTCGAGACCCAGTACTTC
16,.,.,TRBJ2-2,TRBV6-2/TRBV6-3,CASSRLGGYATGELFF,TGTGCCAGCAGTCGTTTAGGGGGATACGCCACCGGGGAGCTGTTTTTT
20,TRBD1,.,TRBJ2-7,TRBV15,CATSRGGIYVPGQGFHEQYF,TGTGCCACCAGCAGAGGAGGAATTTACGTTCCGGGACAGGGGTTCCACGAGCAGTACTTC
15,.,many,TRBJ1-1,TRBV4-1,CASSQAGFPNTEAFF,TGCGCCAGCAGCCAAGCAGGATTTCCGAACACTGAAGCTTTCTTT
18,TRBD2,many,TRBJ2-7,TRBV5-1,CASSLGLAGGWSHYEQYF,TGCGCCAGCAGCTTGGGACTAGCGGGAGGGTGGTCCCACTACGAGCAGTACTTC
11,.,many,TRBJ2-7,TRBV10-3,CAISDAYEQYF,TGTGCCATCAGTGATGCCTACGAGCAGTACTTC
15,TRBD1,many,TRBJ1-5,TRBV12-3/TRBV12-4,CASRGRQGGGQPQHF,TGTGCCAGCAGGGGACGACAGGGCGGAGGTCAGCCCCAGCATTTT
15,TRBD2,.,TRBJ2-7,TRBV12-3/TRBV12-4,CASRPSGRGRGEQYF,TGTGCCAGCAGGCCTAGCGGGAGGGGTCGGGGCGAGCAGTACTTC
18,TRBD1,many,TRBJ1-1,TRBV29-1,CSVERGWVGTGENTEAFF,TGCAGCGTTGAAAGGGGTTGGGTCGGGACAGGGGAGAACACTGAAGCTTTCTTT
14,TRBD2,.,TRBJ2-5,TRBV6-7,CASNVAGVEETQYF,TGTGCCAGCAACGTAGCGGGGGTCGAAGAGACCCAGTACTTC
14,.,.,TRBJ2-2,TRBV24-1,CATSDLYITGELFF,TGTGCCACCAGTGATTTGTACATCACCGGGGAGCTGTTTTTT
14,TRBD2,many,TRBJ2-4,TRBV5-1,CASSSLSGRNIQYF,TGCGCCAGCAGCTCCCTTAGCGGGAGGAACATTCAGTACTTC
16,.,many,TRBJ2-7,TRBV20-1,CSARDLTRGLTYEQYF,TGCAGTGCTAGAGATTTGACACGAGGGTTAACCTACGAGCAGTACTTC
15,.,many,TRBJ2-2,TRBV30,CAWRRVKGNTGELFF,TGTGCCTGGCGGAGGGTTAAAGGGAACACCGGGGAGCTGTTTTTT
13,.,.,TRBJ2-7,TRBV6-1,CASTPRSGVQQYF,TGTGCCAGCACACCCAGGTCGGGGGTACAGCAGTACTTC
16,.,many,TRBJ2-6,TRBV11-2,CASSLNGGAGANVLTF,TGTGCCAGCAGCCTCAACGGGGGCGCTGGGGCCAACGTCCTGACTTTC
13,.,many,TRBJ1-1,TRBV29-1,CSAGRDMNTEAFF,TGCAGCGCGGGCAGAGACATGAACACTGAAGCTTTCTTT
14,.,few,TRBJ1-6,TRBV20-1,CSARVGRENSPLHF,TGCAGTGCTAGAGTAGGCAGAGAAAATTCACCCCTCCACTTT
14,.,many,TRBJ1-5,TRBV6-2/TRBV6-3,CASSYSTVHGPQHF,TGTGCCAGCAGTTACTCGACAGTACATGGGCCCCAGCATTTT
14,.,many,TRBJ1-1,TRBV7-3,CASSLGHSNTEAFF,TGTGCCAGCAGCTTAGGACACTCTAACACTGAAGCTTTCTTT
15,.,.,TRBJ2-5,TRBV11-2,CASSAPYGVQETQYF,TGTGCCAGCAGTGCCCCGTACGGGGTGCAAGAGACCCAGTACTTC
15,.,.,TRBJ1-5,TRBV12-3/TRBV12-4,CASSFRRGGGQPQHF,TGTGCCAGCAGTTTTCGAAGGGGAGGGGGACAGCCCCAGCATTTT
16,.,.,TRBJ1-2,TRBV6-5,CASSYSTHDRFYGYTF,TGTGCCAGCAGTTACTCTACCCACGACAGGTTCTATGGCTACACCTTC
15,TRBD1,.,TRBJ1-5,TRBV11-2,CASSLTGYKDQPQHF,TGTGCCAGCAGCCTGACAGGGTATAAGGACCAGCCCCAGCATTTT
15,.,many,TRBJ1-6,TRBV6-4,CASSDGAARNSPLHF,TGTGCCAGCAGTGACGGAGCAGCCAGAAATTCACCCCTCCACTTT
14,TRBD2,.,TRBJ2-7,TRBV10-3,CAISEAGARGEQYF,TGTGCCATCAGTGAAGCGGGGGCAAGGGGCGAGCAGTACTTC
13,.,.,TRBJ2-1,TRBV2,CASSRQVDNEQFF,TGTGCCAGCAGTAGACAGGTTGACAATGAGCAGTTCTTC
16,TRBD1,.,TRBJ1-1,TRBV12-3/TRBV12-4,CASSDPTGRGNTEAFF,TGTGCCAGCAGTGATCCGACAGGGCGAGGGAACACTGAAGCTTTCTTT
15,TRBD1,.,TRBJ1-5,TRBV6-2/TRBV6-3,CASSYADRGGQPQHF,TGTGCCAGCAGTTACGCGGACAGGGGTGGGCAGCCCCAGCATTTT
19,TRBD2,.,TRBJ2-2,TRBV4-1,CASSQASVAGARGTGELFF,TGCGCCAGCAGCCAAGCCTCTGTAGCGGGAGCGAGGGGGACCGGGGAGCTGTTTTTT
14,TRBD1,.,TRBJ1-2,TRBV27,CASSLTGQAYGYTF,TGTGCCAGCAGTCTGACGGGACAGGCGTATGGCTACACCTTC
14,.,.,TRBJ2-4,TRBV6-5,CASSYGTAKNIQYF,TGTGCCAGCAGTTACGGGACCGCCAAAAACATTCAGTACTTC
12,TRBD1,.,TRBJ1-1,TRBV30,CAWSVGQAETFF,TGTGCCTGGAGCGTCGGACAGGCCGAAACTTTCTTT
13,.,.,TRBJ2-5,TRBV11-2,CASSVRSQETQYF,TGTGCCAGCAGCGTCCGGTCCCAAGAGACCCAGTACTTC
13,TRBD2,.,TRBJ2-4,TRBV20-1,CSARDTSENIQYF,TGCAGTGCTAGAGATACTAGCGAAAACATTCAGTACTTC
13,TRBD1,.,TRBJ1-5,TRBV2,CASSLDREQPQHF,TGTGCCAGCAGCTTAGACAGGGAACAGCCCCAGCATTTT